This TCR beta chain was retrieved from a study of cytomegalovirus exposure and HLA in healthy donors. Only one count was recorded for this clone. Its target is not known. Whole-study findings and limits: Upon later analysis, HLA-associated TCR beta chains proved more clonally expanded than other, equally common chains. As a later analysis showed, a missense DCLRE1C variant was linked to trimming of TCR beta V- and J-genes.

The CDR3 has 13 residues. Germline V gene data show CDR1 as LNHDA and CDR2 as SQIVND (reference sequence). V dropped 3 bases and J dropped 6 bases, with 10 bases sitting between them. With 60 Vbeta and 13 Jbeta primers, the PCR was carried out. Produced via immunoSEQ multiplex PCR; TCRdb's table is partial and in-frame only. The sample shows roughly 110,000 clones, approximately 85% of them seen only once. The chain employs TRBV19 and TRBJ2-3, with D tentatively TRBD1 (7 bases). Sequencing was done on a sample of PBMCs. The origin of this receptor is a man aged 50-60 years in good health and CMV-seronegative. The CDR3, as DNA: TGTGCCAGTAGTATCAGGGGGGTGGATACGCAGTATTTT. It translates to CASSIRGVDTQYF.